The next 27 T cell receptor beta chains were all read from a single sample in a study of T cells in Graves' hyperthyroidism and ophthalmopathy. Amplification of TCR beta CDR3 regions used RNA as the template. The study used the HTBI primer set for a first-round RT-PCR of the TCR CDR3. TCRdb re-derived calls from the multiplex PCR reads in MiXCR, one entry per CDR3 protein. This table holds around 580,000 distinct CDR3 sequences, about half found once. The sample was peripheral blood or thyroid tissue (not recorded which). All receptors come from a young woman with Graves' hyperthyroidism.

The V and J genes are TRBV29-1 and TRBJ1-1; possibly TRBD1 for D (5 bases). Trimming cost V 3 bases and J 8 bases, with 10 bases left between them. CDR3 length: 11 residues. The germline CDR1 and CDR2 sequences are SQVTM and ANQGSEA. The CDR3 sequence is CSVDPGREAFF. The CDR3 DNA reads as TGCAGCGTTGACCCGGGACGCGAAGCTTTCTTT.

The rearrangement joins TRBV7-9 to TRBJ2-2; D possibly uses TRBD1 or TRBD2 (5 bases each). The V gene's germline CDR1 is SEHNR and CDR2 FQNEAQ (reference sequence). The CDR3 extends over 16 amino acids. V lost 5 bases and J lost 4, with 17 bases in between. CDR3 sequence reads: CASSKGTLGSTGELFF. The DNA for the CDR3 is TGTGCCAGCAGCAAGGGGACCCTCGGGTCCACCGGGGAGCTGTTTTTT.

The sample holds many counts of this clonotype. The J gene is TRBJ2-2, the V gene TRBV29-1; 8 bases line up with TRBD2. Trimming cost V 7 bases and J 5 bases; bases outside gene matches: 15. The germline V gene encodes CDR1 SQVTM and CDR2 ANQGSEA. The CDR3 length is 16 residues. The CDR3 DNA reads as TGCAGCGCCGGCGGACTAGCTTACCCTGAGACCGGGGAGCTGTTTTTT. Its protein is CSAGGLAYPETGELFF.

J is TRBJ2-7 and V is TRBV5-1; no clear D. The CDR3 sequence is 16 residues long. The ends were cut back, 0 bases at V and 1 base at J, with 14 bases in the middle. Germline V gene lookup returns CDR1 SGHRS and CDR2 YFSETQ. The CDR3, as DNA: TGCGCCAGCAGCTTGGGGCGGACGGAACGGTCCTACGAGCAGTACTTC. Amino acids: CASSLGRTERSYEQYF.

This clonotype was recorded at least ten times. V usage is TRBV20-1 and J usage is TRBJ1-2, with D perhaps matching TRBD1 (5 bases). CDR1 is DFQATT, CDR2 SNEGSKA, per germline (reference sequence). V lost 3 bases and J 5 bases, leaving 10 bases between the germline ends. The CDR3 spans 12 residues. This chain's CDR3 is CSARTDWYGYTF. The CDR3 coding sequence is TGCAGTGCTAGGACAGATTGGTATGGCTACACCTTC.

There are many counts of this clonotype. The V and J genes are TRBV13 and TRBJ2-7, with D perhaps TRBD2 (5 bases). The CDR3 is 16 amino acids. The V gene's germline CDR1 is PRHDT and CDR2 FYEKMQ (reference sequence). Deletions cut 3 bases from V and 0 bases from J, with 15 bases between. CDR3 in DNA: TGTGCCAGCAGCTTGTACGGGGAACCAAGCTCCTACGAGCAGTACTTC. Its translation: CASSLYGEPSSYEQYF.

The chain carries TRBV7-6 and TRBJ2-2, with 11 positions matching TRBD2. Germline values: CDR1 SGHVS, CDR2 FNYEAQ. V was pared by 1 base and J by 1 base, with 14 bases of the junction left unmatched. The CDR3 covers 21 residues. CDR3 residues: CASSLVLLAGGYLVNTGELFF. CDR3 in DNA: TGTGCCAGCAGCTTAGTATTGCTAGCGGGAGGTTATCTCGTGAACACCGGGGAGCTGTTTTTT.

This chain joins TRBV2 and TRBJ1-2, with D tentatively TRBD1 (5 bases). V was clipped by 1 base and J by 9 bases, with 18 bases between them. The CDR3 is made up of 15 amino acids. Germline V gene sequence: CDR1 SNHLY, CDR2 FYNNEI. CDR3: CASSEETREGHSYTF. In nucleotides, the CDR3 is TGTGCCAGCAGTGAAGAGACCAGGGAGGGGCATAGCTACACCTTC.

The rearrangement uses TRBV20-1 and TRBJ1-1; 9 nucleotides match TRBD1. From germline, CDR1 is DFQATT and CDR2 SNEGSKA (reference sequence). J gave up 3 bases and V 6 bases, and 5 bases lay outside the gene matches. This CDR3 contains 13 residues. The CDR3 protein is CSANRQGDTEAFF. The CDR3 DNA follows: TGCAGTGCCAACCGACAGGGGGACACTGAAGCTTTCTTT.

The rearrangement uses TRBV20-1 and TRBJ2-5; 8 bases are shared with TRBD1. The DNA end lines up better with TRBJ2-7; the J call may be wrong. Germline assignment: CDR1 DFQATT and CDR2 SNEGSKA (reference sequence). This CDR3 region has 14 residues. CDR3 protein: CSARAGQVSYEQYF. The CDR3 DNA reads as TGCAGTGCTAGGGCGGGACAGGTATCCTACGAGCAGTACTTC.

This clonotype was detected a few times. This CDR3 reads CSAPSGRTQYF. The CDR3 DNA is TGCAGTGCTCCGAGCGGGAGGACGCAGTATTTT. This sequence joins TRBV20-1 and TRBJ2-3; 9 positions agree with TRBD2. CDR3 length: 11 amino acids. Germline-derived CDR1 and CDR2 are DFQATT and SNEGSKA (reference sequence). J was trimmed by 9 bases and V by 5 bases; bases with no gene match: 3.

This clonotype was detected ten times or more. The chain carries TRBV20-1 and TRBJ2-2; maybe TRBD1 (6 bases). Trimming stripped 0 bases from V and 0 bases from J, with 11 bases between. The V gene's germline CDR1 is DFQATT and CDR2 SNEGSKA (reference sequence). CDR3 length: 16 amino acids. CDR3 in amino acids: CSARDPRTANTGELFF. The CDR3, as DNA: TGCAGTGCTAGAGATCCAAGGACAGCGAACACCGGGGAGCTGTTTTTT.

In its sample, this clonotype was seen a few times. V usage is TRBV20-1 and J usage is TRBJ2-7, with a possible D match to TRBD1 (5 bases). The assigned J gene may be wrong: the sequence end matches TRBJ2-1 better. CDR1 is DFQATT and CDR2 is SNEGSKA in the germline V gene (reference sequence). This CDR3 region has 14 residues. The CDR3 loop reads CSARDLRDYNEQFF. The CDR3 nucleotides read TGCAGTGCTAGAGATCTCAGGGACTACAATGAGCAGTTCTTC.

This clonotype was recorded at least ten times. This sequence joins TRBV7-6 and TRBJ1-5; TRBD1 is a possible D gene (6 bases). The CDR3 is 14 amino acids. Germline-derived CDR1 and CDR2 are SGHVS and FNYEAQ. V lost 3 bases, J lost 0 bases, and 6 bases lay in between. The CDR3 sequence: CASSLGASNQPQHF. The CDR3 DNA sequence: TGTGCCAGCAGCTTGGGGGCTAGCAATCAGCCCCAGCATTTT.

This clonotype has a count of ten or more. The CDR3 bases are TGTGCCAGCAGACTCGACAGTTCGAACACTGAAGCTTTCTTT. Amino acid sequence: CASRLDSSNTEAFF. This chain joins TRBV2 and TRBJ1-1, with a possible D match to TRBD1 (5 bases). CDR1 and CDR2 (germline): SNHLY, FYNNEI. Deletions cut 6 bases from V and 1 base from J, with 12 bases between. The length of the CDR3 is 14 residues.

V and J are TRBV29-1 and TRBJ1-1; D unclear. This CDR3 is built from 11 residues. Germline assignment: CDR1 SQVTM and CDR2 ANQGSEA. CDR3 DNA: TGCAGAGTAGGCCGGAACACTGAAGCTTTCTTT. Amino acids: CRVGRNTEAFF. Combining the CDR3 with reference TRBV29-1 and TRBJ1-1 gives the whole variable domain SAVISQKPSRDICQRGTSLTIQCQVDSQVTMMFWYRQQPGQSLTLIATANQGSEATYESGFVIDKFPISRPNLTFSTLTVSNMSPEDSSIYLCRVGRNTEAFFGQGTRLTVV.

The V and J genes are TRBV5-1 and TRBJ2-7; D is ambiguous. Trimming cost V 4 bases and J 0 bases, with 17 bases left between them. The germline V gene has CDR1 SGHRS and CDR2 YFSETQ. This CDR3 contains 16 residues. CDR3 DNA sequence: TGCGCCAGCAGCGAAGGGATCCTGAGGAGCTCCTACGAGCAGTACTTC. Its translation: CASSEGILRSSYEQYF.

This clonotype was picked up many times. The chain has TRBV4-3 and TRBJ1-6; D uncertain. CDR1 is LGHNA, CDR2 YSLEER, per germline. The CDR3 has 18 amino acids. Trimming took off 0 bases at V and 6 bases at J, with 18 bases between the two ends. This chain's CDR3 is CASSQDLSSWGGNSPLHF. CDR3 coding DNA: TGCGCCAGCAGCCAAGACCTGTCTTCATGGGGAGGTAATTCACCCCTCCACTTT.

There are many counts of this clonotype. The J gene is TRBJ1-5, the V gene TRBV20-1; TRBD1 matches 8 bases. CDR3 length: 14 residues. V was clipped by 7 bases and J by 5 bases; unmatched bases: 10. Looked up from germline, CDR1 is DFQATT and CDR2 is SNEGSKA (reference sequence). The CDR3 nucleotides are TGCAGTGTTAATCCGGGACAGGCCCATCAGCCCCAGCATTTT. Translating gives CSVNPGQAHQPQHF.

About this clonotype itself: A much larger clone differs from this one at a single base, so this may be a read error. The chain links TRBV19 to TRBJ2-2; weak D call: TRBD1 (6 bases). The V end lost 1 base, the J end lost 3 bases, and 9 bases lay between the germline ends. In germline, CDR1 is LNHDA, CDR2 SQIVND (reference sequence). The CDR3 covers 15 residues. DNA for the CDR3: TGTGCCAGTAGTATAGGAGGACAGTACACCGGGGAGCTGTTTTTT. It translates to CASSIGGQYTGELFF.

This clonotype was counted many times. Germline is not matched at one junction end, which may reflect a read error. This rearrangement joins TRBV27 to TRBJ2-7; D is perhaps TRBD2 (6 bases). CDR1 is MNHEY, CDR2 SMNVEV, per germline (reference sequence). The CDR3 runs 12 residues. The CDR3 DNA follows: TGTGCCAGCAGCCATCCGCGGGGCGAATCGTTCTTC. Amino acid sequence: CASSHPRGESFF.

This clonotype was found many times. The CDR3 DNA reads as TGTGCCAGCAGCATCCAATACGAGCAGTACTTC. Encoded protein: CASSIQYEQYF. The V call is TRBV11-2, the J call TRBJ2-7; no clear D. V was pared by 5 bases and J by 4 bases, with 6 bases between. The CDR3 has 11 residues. Germline V gene lookup returns CDR1 SGHAT and CDR2 FQNNGV. Filled out from reference TRBV11-2 and TRBJ2-7, the complete variable domain reads EAGVAQSPRYKIIEKRQSVAFWCNPISGHATLYWYQQILGQGPKLLIQFQNNGVVDDSQLPKDRFSAERLKGVDSTLKIQPAKLEDSAVYLCASSIQYEQYFGPGTRLTVT.

A remark on this clonotype: At one end, the junction sequence differs from germline, possibly due to a read error. The J gene is TRBJ2-5, the V gene TRBV20-1; D perhaps matches TRBD1 (6 bases). CDR3 size: 9 residues. Germline CDR1 reads DFQATT; CDR2 reads SNEGSKA (reference sequence). The CDR3 DNA sequence: TGCAGTGCTAGAGACGGCAGGGGATTC. Translating gives CSARDGRGF.

Points on this clonotype: A much larger clone differs by one base, so this may be a read error. V and J are TRBV19 and TRBJ1-5; D is perhaps TRBD1 (5 bases). The CDR3 loop spans 12 amino acids. V was pared by 7 bases and J by 4 bases, with 8 bases between. Germline V lookup: CDR1 LNHDA, CDR2 SQIVND (reference sequence). For the CDR3, the DNA is TGTGCCAGTACCGAGGGGAATCAGCCCCAGCATTTT. Translated, it gives CASTEGNQPQHF.

The chain has TRBV25-1 and TRBJ2-7, with TRBD2 as a possible D gene (6 bases). Trimming took 7 bases from V and 3 from J, leaving 10 bases between them. Germline V gene data show CDR1 as MGHDK and CDR2 as SYGVNS. The CDR3 consists of 12 residues. The CDR3 nucleotides are TGTGCCAGCATTGGAGGGAGCTACGAGCAGTACTTC. This sequence encodes CASIGGSYEQYF.

The rearrangement links TRBV2 to TRBJ2-5, with TRBD2 as a possible D gene (5 bases). This CDR3 spans 14 amino acids. Germline V CDR1 and CDR2: SNHLY, FYNNEI. V lost 0 bases and J 2 bases, leaving 7 bases between the germline ends. In DNA, the CDR3 is TGTGCCAGCAGTGAAGCGAGGGCGCAAGAGACCCAGTACTTC. This encodes CASSEARAQETQYF.

V is TRBV6-5 and J is TRBJ2-3; no clear D gene. Trimming shortened V by 4 bases and J by 2 bases, and 10 bases separated the two germline ends. This CDR3 has 14 amino acids. Per the germline V gene, CDR1 is MNHEY and CDR2 is SVGAGI. The CDR3 DNA is TGTGCCAGCAGTTCAAACGACGCCACAGATACGCAGTATTTT. Its translation is CASSSNDATDTQYF.